The entry below describes one T cell receptor beta chain. This CDR3 is built from 15 residues. Per the germline V gene, CDR1 is ENHRY and CDR2 is SYGVKD. The trim removed 8 bases at V and 3 bases at J, leaving 8 bases unmatched. The authors' processing: From reference gene primer amplification, estimates of nucleated cell counts were derived. Clones were sequenced by immunoSEQ multiplex PCR, and TCRdb holds only the in-frame ones, with some missing. The V and J calls and clone size are taken from that table; D and trimming were inferred from the DNA. The top ten clones hold more than 1% of a sample with approximately 350,000 clones, around 89% of them seen once. This entry is derived from a study of blood T cell repertoires in COVID-19. Study-level background: Whether acute or convalescent, the COVID-19 samples came from the United States, Italy and Spain. Nucleic acid was either cDNA or gDNA, and it came from T cells, B-cell-depleted T cells, or PBMCs.

This receptor was taken from a man aged 35 to 55 with acute or convalescent COVID-19. What was sequenced was peripheral blood. The chain recombines TRBV10-3 with TRBJ2-1; 9 positions agree with TRBD2. The DNA of the CDR3 is TGTGCCATCGACGCCCAGCGGGGGGACTACAATGAGCAGTTCTTC. As protein: CAIDAQRGDYNEQFF.